This T cell receptor beta chain was found in a study of somatic mutations in cytotoxic T cells in rheumatoid arthritis. The germline CDR1 and CDR2 sequences are LNHDA and SQIVND (reference sequence). This CDR3 is 13 amino acids long. J was trimmed by 8 bases and V by 6 bases; bases with no gene match: 9. Comments on this clone: Its target is unknown.

Profiled with immunoSEQ multiplex PCR; TCRdb holds only in-frame clones, not every one. Of some 13,000 clones listed, approximately 84% are singletons. Overall study findings and caveats: Rheumatoid arthritis patients showed CD8+ clonality increasing with age, unlike healthy controls. The top CD8+ clone topped 20% of CD8+ cells in about an eighth of the roughly 60 patients.

The sequence was collected from an adult with rheumatoid arthritis. Sequencing input: CD8+ T cells sorted from blood. This rearrangement joins TRBV19 to TRBJ1-2; 7 positions agree with TRBD1. CDR3 in amino acids: CASSEQGSIGYTF. CDR3 DNA: TGTGCCAGTAGCGAACAGGGGAGTATCGGCTACACCTTC.